Listed here is a single T cell receptor beta chain. The data stem from a study of blood T cell repertoires in COVID-19. Assay used: immunoSEQ multiplex PCR; TCRdb lists only in-frame clones, some missing. The sample yields about 410,000 clones, about 89% seen once. The germline CDR1 and CDR2 sequences are SEHNR and FQNEAQ (reference sequence). The CDR3 runs 15 residues. V was shortened by 5 bases and J by 0 bases, with 13 bases between the two germline ends. The rearrangement joins TRBV7-9 to TRBJ1-1; D unresolved. Sequencing used peripheral blood. The source of this sequence is a woman aged 35 to 49 with COVID-19, enrolled during active disease. The CDR3 spells CASSPDGGMNTEAFF. CDR3 nucleotide sequence: TGTGCCAGCAGCCCCGACGGCGGAATGAACACTGAAGCTTTCTTT.